The present TCR beta chain was sequenced within a study of blood T cells in healthy people across ages (dated by TCRdb to about 2015). Background for the entire study: Template switching captured roughly one uniquely barcoded TCR beta cDNA molecule per two T cells in model experiments. To avoid experimental bias, donors of different ages were randomly spread across the sequencing lanes. The study measured age-related changes in TCR beta repertoire diversity using deep sequencing normalized with unique cDNA molecular identifiers. Using the same blood draw, the study looked at two additional independent replicas of 1 million unique cDNA reads for two donors, one aged 18 to 30 and the other aged 80 or older. Donors were grouped into four age groups: young (average roughly 15 years), middle-aged (under 40), aged (62) and long-lived (just over 80). What the authors observed across the whole study: Because donor CMV infection status was unknown, age-related changes in expanded clonotypes were potentially confounded. A strong correlation was found between observed TCR beta diversity and the percentage of naive T cells measured by flow cytometry. Compared with the aged group, the long-lived group had more naive CD4+ T cells, fewer expanded clones and increased TCR diversity, a pattern suggesting age selection. Because profiling used bulk unsorted PBMCs, naive and antigen-experienced compartments could not be compared conclusively. Observed TCR beta diversity per million T cells fell roughly linearly with age, and a significant reduction was already apparent by age around 44. Total diversity estimates from one million sequenced T cells were considered lower bounds and underestimates.

A few counts support this clonotype. Its cognate antigen has yet to be identified. No base quality values were provided; no much bigger clone lies one nucleotide off. Libraries were built with 5' RACE. Sequencing used an Illumina HiSeq 2500. The second PCR ran for roughly 7 to 11 cycles and used a J-beta primer mix along with a sample-barcoded 5' primer. A template-switch 5' adaptor carrying 12 random nucleotides introduced a unique molecular identifier onto each TCR beta cDNA molecule. At least 2.5 million CDR3-containing paired-end reads were obtained from each sample. The Mint cDNA synthesis kit, primed by a TRBC-specific oligonucleotide, was used to synthesize first-strand cDNA from all RNA. All cDNA was treated with uracil-DNA glycosylase and then went through a first 18-cycle PCR with the universal primers M1SS and BC2_uni_R. The original pipeline was this. Normalization of each sample was performed by random selection of 1 million high-quality reads, each carrying a distinct molecular identifier. Instead of being binned into consensus sequences, reads with shared molecular identifiers were discarded. MiTCR, set to a Q25 quality threshold and the strictest error-elimination algorithm, was used for CDR3 identification, clonotype clustering and error correction. A nonparametric unseen species model using Euler transformation provided a lower-bound estimate of total TCR beta diversity. TCRdb reworked the public reads: Q25 trimming with fastp, MiXCR clone assembly, productive beta chains retained. One record per CDR3 amino acid sequence lists the most common genes and DNA. The V and J calls shown here were made by TCRdb, not taken from the authors' results. This sample lists about 1.8 million distinct CDR3 sequences; around half were detected once. Clones ranked in the top ten supply around 2.1% of the sample.

Sequences SGHTA (CDR1) and FQGNSA (CDR2) are obtained from the germline V gene. Including cysteine and phenylalanine, the CDR3 has 13 amino acids. Just CDR3 DNA is preserved here, 39 bases in frame from base 1. The junction carries 7 bases between V and J, which are trimmed by 1 base and 4 bases respectively. Systemically healthy Caucasian individuals from Russia, 35 to 50 in total and aged about 6 to 95 years, were included as donors. Each donor gave ten milliliters of peripheral blood, drawn into EDTA-treated Vacutainer tubes. PBMCs were isolated by Ficoll-Paque density-gradient centrifugation, with at least 6 million obtained per sample. Trizol reagent was used to extract total RNA from PBMCs, with at least 6 micrograms per sample. For every donor, an aliquot of PBMCs went through flow cytometry to measure the percentages of naive CD45RAhigh/CD27high T cells.

Recombination joined TRBV7-2 with TRBJ1-2; the D gene remains uncertain. The material sequenced was blood. The origin of this receptor is a middle-aged woman in good health. The nucleotide sequence is given as TGTGCCAGCAGCTTAGTACAAGTCTATGGCTACACCTTC. Translated, this gives CASSLVQVYGYTF.